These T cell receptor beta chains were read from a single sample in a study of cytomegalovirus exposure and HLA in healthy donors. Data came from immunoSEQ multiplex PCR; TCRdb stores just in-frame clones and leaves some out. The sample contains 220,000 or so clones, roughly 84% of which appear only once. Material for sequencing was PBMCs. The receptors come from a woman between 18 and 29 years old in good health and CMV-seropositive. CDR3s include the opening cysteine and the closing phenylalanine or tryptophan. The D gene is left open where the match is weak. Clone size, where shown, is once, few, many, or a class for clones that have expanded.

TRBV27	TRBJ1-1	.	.	CASGSQGGVTEAFF	TGTGCCAGCGGTTCTCAGGGAGGGGTCACTGAAGCTTTCTTT
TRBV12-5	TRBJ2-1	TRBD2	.	CASGLGGLAGGYEQFF	TGTGCTAGTGGTTTGGGGGGACTAGCGGGAGGGTATGAGCAGTTCTTC
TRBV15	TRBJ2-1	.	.	CATSRLDPEQFF	TGTGCCACCAGCAGACTAGATCCTGAGCAGTTCTTC
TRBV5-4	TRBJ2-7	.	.	CASSLGASEQYF	TGTGCCAGCAGCTTGGGGGCATCCGAGCAGTACTTC
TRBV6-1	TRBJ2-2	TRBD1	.	CASNQGAGAGELFF	TGTGCCAGCAACCAGGGGGCAGGCGCCGGGGAGCTGTTTTTT
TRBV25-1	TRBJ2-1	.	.	CASSGGEQFF	TGTGCCAGTTCCGGAGGTGAGCAGTTCTTC
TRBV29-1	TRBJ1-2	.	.	CSVDRDTLNYGYTF	TGCAGCGTTGACCGGGACACCCTTAACTATGGCTACACCTTC
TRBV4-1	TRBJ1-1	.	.	CASSQRGGGGTEAFF	TGCGCCAGCAGCCAAAGAGGTGGGGGGGGAACTGAAGCTTTCTTT
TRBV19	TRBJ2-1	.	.	CASSLRGADEQFF	TGTGCCAGTAGCCTACGGGGGGCGGATGAGCAGTTCTTC
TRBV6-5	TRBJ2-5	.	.	CASSYSRGWETQYF	TGTGCCAGCAGTTACTCCCGGGGATGGGAGACCCAGTACTTC
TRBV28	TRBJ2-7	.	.	CASSSTPVGIHEQYF	TGTGCCAGCAGCTCGACTCCGGTTGGAATCCACGAGCAGTACTTC
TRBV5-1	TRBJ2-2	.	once	CASSLDPGTGELFF	TGCGCCAGCAGCTTGGATCCAGGGACCGGGGAGCTGTTTTTT
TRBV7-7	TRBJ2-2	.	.	CASSLSGSTGELFF	TGTGCTAGCAGCTTGTCGGGGAGCACCGGGGAGCTGTTTTTT
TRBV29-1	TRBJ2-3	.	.	CSGLRDVQYF	TGCAGCGGACTCCGGGATGTCCAGTATTTT
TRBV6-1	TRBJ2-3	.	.	CASSEGQAPTDTQYF	TGTGCCAGCAGTGAAGGGCAGGCCCCCACAGATACGCAGTATTTT
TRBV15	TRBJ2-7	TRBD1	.	CATSWDRDAEQYF	TGTGCCACCTCCTGGGACAGGGACGCCGAGCAGTACTTC
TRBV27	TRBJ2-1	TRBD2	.	CASSPLAGIYNEQFF	TGTGCCAGCAGTCCCCTAGCGGGGATTTACAATGAGCAGTTCTTC
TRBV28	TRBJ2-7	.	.	CASSLWAERAYEQYF	TGTGCCAGCAGTTTATGGGCGGAACGGGCCTACGAGCAGTACTTC
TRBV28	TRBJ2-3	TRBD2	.	CASSLGLAGTDTQYF	TGTGCCAGCAGTTTAGGGCTAGCGGGAACAGATACGCAGTATTTT
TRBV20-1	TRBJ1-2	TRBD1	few	CSQQWDRGLTF	TGCAGCCAACAGTGGGACAGGGGCCTCACCTTC
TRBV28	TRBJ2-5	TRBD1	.	CASSRTGENFETQYF	TGTGCCAGCAGCCGGACAGGGGAAAATTTTGAGACCCAGTACTTC
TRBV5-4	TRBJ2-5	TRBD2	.	CASSLGLAGKETQYF	TGTGCCAGCAGCTTGGGACTAGCGGGAAAAGAGACCCAGTACTTC